These 7 T cell receptor beta chains came from one sample sequenced in a study of blood T cells in healthy people across ages. Sample-barcoded 5' priming and a J-beta primer mix drove a second PCR of about 6 to 12 cycles. TCRdb called the 5' RACE reads again in MiXCR, with one record for every CDR3 protein. The data contain approximately 1.5 million distinct CDR3 sequences, 30% to 40% of them singletons. The specimen was blood. The receptors were sampled from a woman in her twenties or thirties in good health.

The V call is TRBV7-8, the J call TRBJ2-3; possible D gene TRBD2, 5 bases. This CDR3 contains 12 residues. Germline values: CDR1 SGHVS, CDR2 FQNEAQ. Trimming left V 8 bases short and J 4 bases short, with 10 bases between. This chain's CDR3 is CASAYGADTQYF. In DNA, the CDR3 is TGTGCCAGCGCTTACGGGGCAGATACGCAGTATTTT.

This clonotype was seen a handful of times. The V and J genes are TRBV20-1 and TRBJ1-4; tentatively, D is TRBD1 (6 bases). CDR3 length: 13 residues. The V end was cut by 6 bases, the J end by 5 bases, with 13 bases between. Looked up from germline, CDR1 is DFQATT and CDR2 is SNEGSKA (reference sequence). CDR3 coding DNA: TGCAGTGCCCCAGGGGAGTGGAATGAAAAACTGTTTTTT. It encodes CSAPGEWNEKLFF.

V gene TRBV27 combines with J gene TRBJ1-5; unclear D gene. Germline V lookup: CDR1 MNHEY, CDR2 SMNVEV (reference sequence). This CDR3 has 14 residues. V lost 3 bases to trimming and J lost 3 bases, with 9 bases between them. CDR3: CASSFTAANQPQHF. DNA of the CDR3: TGTGCCAGCAGTTTTACGGCGGCCAATCAGCCCCAGCATTTT.

A note on this clonotype: A clone one base away is much larger, so this may be a read error. The rearrangement joins TRBV12-3 or TRBV12-4 to TRBJ2-6; 7 nucleotides align to TRBD1. Losses at the gene ends were 7 bases for V and 2 bases for J; bases not matched to a gene: 11. The CDR3 sequence is 17 residues long. CDR3 DNA: TGTGCCAGCACCCGACAGGGCCCGGACCCTGGGGCCAACGTCCTGACTTTC. It specifies CASTRQGPDPGANVLTF.

For this clonotype: It may be a read error: a sequence one base away is much more abundant. The chain is built from TRBV6-4 and TRBJ2-6; no firm D call. The germline gives CDR1 MRHNA, CDR2 SNTAGT. The CDR3 extends over 14 amino acids. Trimming pared 4 bases from V and 1 base from J, leaving 5 bases between. The DNA for the CDR3 is TGTGCCAGCAGTGCGCCATCTGGGGCCAACGTCCTGACTTTC. Its translation: CASSAPSGANVLTF.

The rearrangement links TRBV7-2 to TRBJ2-1; possibly TRBD1 or TRBD2 for D (5 bases each). Matching the DNA end better, TRBJ2-7 makes the J call doubtful. There are 15 residues in the CDR3. Germline CDR1 is SGHTA and CDR2 is FQGNSA. The CDR3 protein is CASRSRDGTYNEQYF. For the CDR3, the DNA is TGTGCCAGCCGATCTAGGGACGGCACCTACAATGAGCAGTACTTC.

This clonotype was recorded many times. The chain joins TRBV10-3 to TRBJ1-4, with 7 bases lining up with TRBD1. This CDR3 is built from 13 residues. V lost 10 bases, J lost 8 bases, and 10 bases stayed unmatched. Germline V CDR1 and CDR2: ENHRY, SYGVKD. CDR3 sequence: CATQGGSGEKLFF. The CDR3 DNA sequence: TGTGCCACGCAAGGGGGCTCAGGCGAAAAACTGTTTTTT.